Each of the 7 T cell receptor beta chains below was sequenced from the same sample in a study of T cells in tuberculosis. Using immunoSEQ multiplex PCR, the repertoire was profiled, and TCRdb retains in-frame clones only, with some absent. The sample lists about 33,000 clones, 85% to 95% occurring once. The sequenced sample was PBMCs. These receptors all stem from a donor between 10 and 29 years old with latent tuberculosis or without tuberculosis infection. Some clones in this sample may be carry-over from other donors' samples.

The genes are TRBV5-4 and TRBJ1-4; TRBD1 agrees at 7 bases. CDR1 and CDR2 (germline): SGHNT, YYREEE (reference sequence). The CDR3 covers 17 residues. V was clipped by 4 bases and J by 0 bases; unmatched bases: 9. CDR3 residues: CASSLRQGLATNEKLFF. In DNA form, the CDR3 reads TGTGCCAGCAGCCTTAGACAGGGCCTTGCAACTAATGAAAAACTGTTTTTT.

The genes are TRBV15 and TRBJ2-1; 11 bases are a match to TRBD2. This CDR3 has 16 residues. J lost 4 bases, V lost 8 bases, and 10 bases had no gene match. From germline, CDR1 is LNHNV and CDR2 YYDKDF (reference sequence). The CDR3 DNA reads as TGTGCCACCTTGATTCGACTAGCGGGAATGTACAATGAGCAGTTCTTC. It encodes CATLIRLAGMYNEQFF.

The chain has TRBV5-1 and TRBJ1-1; no clear D gene. CDR1 is SGHRS, CDR2 YFSETQ, per germline. The length of the CDR3 is 15 residues. Trimming stripped 0 bases from V and 1 base from J, with 10 bases between. Here the CDR3 DNA reads TGCGCCAGCAGCTTGGACTTGCCGGGGAACACTGAAGCTTTCTTT. Its translation is CASSLDLPGNTEAFF. Supplemented by reference TRBV5-1 and TRBJ1-1, the full variable domain reads KAGVTQTPRYLIKTRGQQVTLSCSPISGHRSVSWYQQTPGQGLQFLFEYFSETQRNKGNFPGRFSGRQFSNSRSEMNVSTLELGDSALYLCASSLDLPGNTEAFFGQGTRLTVV.

This chain joins TRBV15 and TRBJ2-1; TRBD1 aligns across 9 bases. The germline V gene has CDR1 LNHNV and CDR2 YYDKDF (reference sequence). CDR3 length equals 14 residues. After removal of 5 bases from V and 7 bases from J, the junction contained 6 bases not matched to a gene. The CDR3 DNA sequence: TGTGCCACCAGCGCCGGAGACAGGGGGAATGAGCAGTTCTTC. Translating gives CATSAGDRGNEQFF.

This clone was seen just once. The chain couples TRBV6-4 to TRBJ1-1; no clear D. V dropped 3 bases and J dropped 2 bases, with 7 bases sitting between them. Germline V gene lookup returns CDR1 MRHNA and CDR2 SNTAGT. The CDR3 is made up of 13 amino acids. CDR3 nucleotides: TGTGCCAGCAGTGAACAAATAAACACTGAAGCTTTCTTT. As protein: CASSEQINTEAFF.

The V call is TRBV18, the J call TRBJ2-3; TRBD1 matches 8 bases. Germline V gene sequence: CDR1 KGHSH, CDR2 LQKENI. The CDR3 loop spans 14 amino acids. The ends lost 6 bases at V and 4 bases at J; junction bases unmatched: 6. The chain's CDR3 is CASSLDRDADTQYF. The CDR3 bases are TGTGCCAGCTCCTTGGACAGGGACGCAGATACGCAGTATTTT.

The count of this clone is one. The J gene is TRBJ1-1, the V gene TRBV28; 10 bases match TRBD1. In germline, CDR1 is MDHEN, CDR2 SYDVKM. The CDR3 loop spans 15 amino acids. Trimming cost V 7 bases and J 4 bases; bases outside gene matches: 9. The chain's CDR3 is CASNTLTGGVTEAFF. The CDR3 region has the DNA TGTGCCAGCAACACCCTGACAGGGGGCGTCACTGAAGCTTTCTTT.